These 5 T cell receptor beta chains originate from one sample sequenced in a study of blood T cell repertoires in COVID-19. This table comes from immunoSEQ multiplex PCR, and its TCRdb copy is limited to in-frame clones, with some not included. Found here are fewer than 65,000 clones, about nine tenths of them singletons; the top ten hold 1% to 1.5%. The sequenced sample was peripheral blood. These receptors all come from a woman of 80 years or more with acute or convalescent COVID-19.

The chain combines TRBV5-1 with TRBJ2-7, with D tentatively TRBD1 (5 bases). V lost 7 bases and J lost 4, with 15 bases in between. The CDR3 loop spans 13 amino acids. Germline V gene data show CDR1 as SGHRS and CDR2 as YFSETQ. Written as DNA, the CDR3 is TGCGCCAGCTGGGAAGGGGTGGGGTACGAGCAGTACTTC. Translating it yields CASWEGVGYEQYF.

The chain couples TRBV5-1 to TRBJ2-3; 9 bases agree with TRBD1. The CDR3 has 15 residues. Germline V gene lookup returns CDR1 SGHRS and CDR2 YFSETQ. The V and J ends lost 4 bases and 4 bases, in that order; junction bases with no gene match: 7. CDR3 DNA sequence: TGCGCCAGCAGCAGGGGGGACAGGGAGGCAGATACGCAGTATTTT. Its protein product is CASSRGDREADTQYF.

The chain employs TRBV7-2 and TRBJ2-4, with 8 bases identical to TRBD1. The CDR3 runs 16 residues. Germline CDR1 is SGHTA and CDR2 is FQGNSA. Trimming cost V 5 bases and J 7 bases; bases outside gene matches: 13. The chain's CDR3 is CASSPILGQGTNIQYF. The CDR3 DNA reads TGTGCCAGCAGCCCCATCCTCGGACAGGGCACGAACATTCAGTACTTC.

The chain employs TRBV19 and TRBJ2-7; D is unresolved. Trimming cost V 1 base and J 6 bases, with 4 bases left between them. The germline gives CDR1 LNHDA, CDR2 SQIVND (reference sequence). CDR3 length: 11 amino acids. The DNA for the CDR3 is TGTGCCAGTAGTATAGCGGGCGAGCAGTACTTC. Its translation: CASSIAGEQYF.

The genes are TRBV19 and TRBJ1-4, with TRBD1 matching over 8 bases. Germline V gene sequence: CDR1 LNHDA, CDR2 SQIVND (reference sequence). The J segment lost 6 bases and the V segment lost 9 bases, leaving 12 bases of the junction unmatched. This CDR3 comprises 15 residues. This CDR3 reads CASGDSGTGYEKLFF. The CDR3 nucleotides are TGTGCCAGCGGGGATTCCGGGACAGGATATGAAAAACTGTTTTTT.